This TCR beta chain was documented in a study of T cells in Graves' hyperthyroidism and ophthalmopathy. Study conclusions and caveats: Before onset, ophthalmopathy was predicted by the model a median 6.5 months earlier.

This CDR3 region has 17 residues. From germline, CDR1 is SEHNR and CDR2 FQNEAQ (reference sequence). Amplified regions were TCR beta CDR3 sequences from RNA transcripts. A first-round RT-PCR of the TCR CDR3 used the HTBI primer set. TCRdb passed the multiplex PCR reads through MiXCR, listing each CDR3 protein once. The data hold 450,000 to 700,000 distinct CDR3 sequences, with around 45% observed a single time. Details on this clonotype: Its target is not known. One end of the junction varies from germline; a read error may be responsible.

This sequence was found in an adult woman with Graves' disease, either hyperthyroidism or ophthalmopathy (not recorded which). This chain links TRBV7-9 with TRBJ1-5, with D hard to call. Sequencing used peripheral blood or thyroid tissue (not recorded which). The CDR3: CTSSLGVYPTGNQPQHF. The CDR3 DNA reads TGTACCAGCAGCTTAGGCGTCTATCCGACGGGGAATCAGCCCCAGCATTTT.